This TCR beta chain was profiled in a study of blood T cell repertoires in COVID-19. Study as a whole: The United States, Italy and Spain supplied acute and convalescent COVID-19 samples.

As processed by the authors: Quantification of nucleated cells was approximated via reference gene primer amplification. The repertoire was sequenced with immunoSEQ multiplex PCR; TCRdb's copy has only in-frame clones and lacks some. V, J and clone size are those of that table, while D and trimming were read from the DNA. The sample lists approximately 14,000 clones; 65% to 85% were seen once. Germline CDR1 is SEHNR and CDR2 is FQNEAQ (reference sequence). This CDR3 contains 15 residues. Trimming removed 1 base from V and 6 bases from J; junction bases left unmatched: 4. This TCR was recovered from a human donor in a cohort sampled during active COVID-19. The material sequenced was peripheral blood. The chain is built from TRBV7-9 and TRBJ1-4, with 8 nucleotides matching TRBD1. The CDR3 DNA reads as TGTGCCAGCAGCTTAGGCGAGACAGGGGATGAAAAACTGTTTTTT. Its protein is CASSLGETGDEKLFF.